This T cell receptor (beta chain) was sequenced during a study of blood T cell repertoires in COVID-19. In the original workflow: Reference gene primer amplification gave nucleated cell count estimates. The repertoire was sequenced with immunoSEQ multiplex PCR; TCRdb's copy has only in-frame clones and lacks some. Clone size and the V and J calls come from that table; the DNA yielded D and trimming. The table records some 150,000 clones, approximately 80% of them present only once. Germline values: CDR1 SGHTS, CDR2 YDEGEE. The CDR3 length is 17 residues. Concerning this clone: The junction does not match germline at one end; this may be a read error.

This clonotype originated in a man aged 55-75 years with acute or convalescent COVID-19. The chain employs TRBV5-8 and TRBJ1-5; D is undetermined. The sequencing sample was made of peripheral blood. Written as DNA, the CDR3 is TGTGCCAGCAGCTTGGCCCCTTTTCGTTTGGGCAATCAGCCCCGGCATTTT. It codes for CASSLAPFRLGNQPRHF.